This TCR beta chain was captured by sequencing in a study of blood T cell repertoires in COVID-19. This CDR3 has 16 residues. Germline trimming cut 3 bases from V and 6 bases from J; bases unmatched to any gene: 13. Germline loops: CDR1 LGHDT, CDR2 YNNKEL (reference sequence). TCRdb's copy holds only in-frame clones and misses some; the assay was immunoSEQ multiplex PCR. The data show 50,000 to 60,000 clones, roughly 85% seen once. The receptor comes from a human donor in a cohort sampled during active or convalescent COVID-19. The chain uses TRBV3-1 (or the pseudogene TRBV3-2) and TRBJ2-7; 8 positions agree with TRBD1. Sequencing was done on a sample of peripheral blood. The CDR3 DNA is TGTGCCAGCAGCCATTTTTGGACAGGGTGGCCGCGCGAGCAGTACTTC. Amino acids: CASSHFWTGWPREQYF.